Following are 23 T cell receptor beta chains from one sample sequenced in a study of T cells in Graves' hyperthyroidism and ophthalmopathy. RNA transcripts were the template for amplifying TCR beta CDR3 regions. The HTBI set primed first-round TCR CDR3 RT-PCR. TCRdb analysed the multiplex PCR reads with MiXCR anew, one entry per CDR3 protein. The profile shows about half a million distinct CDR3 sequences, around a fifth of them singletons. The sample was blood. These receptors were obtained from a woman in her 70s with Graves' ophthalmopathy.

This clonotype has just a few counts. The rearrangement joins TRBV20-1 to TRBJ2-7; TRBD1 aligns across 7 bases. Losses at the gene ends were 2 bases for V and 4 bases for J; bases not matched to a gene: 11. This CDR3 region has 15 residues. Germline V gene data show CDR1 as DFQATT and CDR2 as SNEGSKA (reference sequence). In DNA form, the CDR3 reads TGCAGTGCTAGACTACCGACAGGGTCTGGTTACGAGCAGTACTTC. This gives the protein CSARLPTGSGYEQYF.

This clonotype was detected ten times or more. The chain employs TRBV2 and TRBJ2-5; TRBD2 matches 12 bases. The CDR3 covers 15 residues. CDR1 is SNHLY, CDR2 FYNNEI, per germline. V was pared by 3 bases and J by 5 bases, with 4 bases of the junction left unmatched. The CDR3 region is CASSETSGRGETQYF. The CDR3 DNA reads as TGTGCCAGCAGTGAGACTAGCGGGAGAGGCGAGACCCAGTACTTC.

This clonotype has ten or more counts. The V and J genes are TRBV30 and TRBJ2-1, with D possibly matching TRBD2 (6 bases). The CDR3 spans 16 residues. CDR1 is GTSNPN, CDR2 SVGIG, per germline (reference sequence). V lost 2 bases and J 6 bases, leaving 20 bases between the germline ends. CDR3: CAWSPGLAAYGNEQFF. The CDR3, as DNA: TGTGCCTGGAGTCCTGGGTTAGCGGCTTACGGCAATGAGCAGTTCTTC.

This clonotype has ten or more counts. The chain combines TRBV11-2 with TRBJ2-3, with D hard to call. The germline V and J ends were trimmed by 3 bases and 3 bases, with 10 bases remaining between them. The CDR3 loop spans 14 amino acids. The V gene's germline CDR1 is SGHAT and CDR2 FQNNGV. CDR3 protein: CASSLRRRTDTQYF. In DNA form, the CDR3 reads TGTGCCAGCAGCTTGCGGCGGCGAACAGATACGCAGTATTTT.

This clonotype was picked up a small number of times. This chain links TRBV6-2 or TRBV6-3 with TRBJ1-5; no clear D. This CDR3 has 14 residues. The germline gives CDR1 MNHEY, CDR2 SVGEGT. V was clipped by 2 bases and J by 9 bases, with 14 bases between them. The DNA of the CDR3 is TGTGCCAGCAGTTACAATAGGGTAGGAAGGCCCCAGCATTTT. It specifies CASSYNRVGRPQHF.

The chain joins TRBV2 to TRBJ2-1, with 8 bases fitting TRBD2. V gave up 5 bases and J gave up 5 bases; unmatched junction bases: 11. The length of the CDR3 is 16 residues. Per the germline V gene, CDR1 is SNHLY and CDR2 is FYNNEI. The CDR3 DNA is TGTGCCAGCAGTCCAACGCAGCGGGAGAATAACAATGAGCAGTTCTTC. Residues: CASSPTQRENNNEQFF.

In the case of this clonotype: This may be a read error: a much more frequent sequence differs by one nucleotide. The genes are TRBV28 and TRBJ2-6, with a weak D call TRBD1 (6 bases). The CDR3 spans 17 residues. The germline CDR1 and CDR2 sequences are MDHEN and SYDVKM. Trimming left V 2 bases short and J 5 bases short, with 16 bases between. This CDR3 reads CASSLAQGQARANVLTF. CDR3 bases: TGTGCCAGCAGTTTAGCCCAGGGGCAGGCTAGGGCCAACGTCCTGACTTTC.

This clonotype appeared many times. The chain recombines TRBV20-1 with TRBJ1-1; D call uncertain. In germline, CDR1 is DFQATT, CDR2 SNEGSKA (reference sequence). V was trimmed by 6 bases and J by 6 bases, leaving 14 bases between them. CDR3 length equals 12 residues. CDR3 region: CSAELGLSEAFF. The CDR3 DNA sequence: TGCAGTGCCGAGTTGGGTTTATCTGAAGCTTTCTTT.

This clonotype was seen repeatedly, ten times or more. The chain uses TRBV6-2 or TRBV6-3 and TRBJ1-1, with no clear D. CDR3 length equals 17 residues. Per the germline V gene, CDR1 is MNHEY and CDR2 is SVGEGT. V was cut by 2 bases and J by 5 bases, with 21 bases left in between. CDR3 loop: CASSYHAGRTGGTEAFF. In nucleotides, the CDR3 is TGTGCCAGCAGTTACCATGCGGGGAGGACCGGCGGGACTGAAGCTTTCTTT.

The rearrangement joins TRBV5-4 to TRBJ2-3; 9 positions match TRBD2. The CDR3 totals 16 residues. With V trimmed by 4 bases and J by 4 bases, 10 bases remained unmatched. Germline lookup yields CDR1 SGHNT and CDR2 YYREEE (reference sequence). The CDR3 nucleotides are TGTGCCAGCAGCCAAAGTAGCGGGAGCGGCTCAGATACGCAGTATTTT. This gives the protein CASSQSSGSGSDTQYF.

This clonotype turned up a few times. The CDR3 loop is CASSYQFSANQPQHF. Written as DNA, the CDR3 is TGTGCCAGCAGTTATCAGTTCTCTGCGAATCAGCCCCAGCATTTT. The chain links TRBV6-2 or TRBV6-3 to TRBJ1-5; D remains unclear. The CDR3 sequence is 15 residues long. The germline gives CDR1 MNHEY, CDR2 SVGEGT. V gave up 3 bases and J gave up 4 bases, with 13 bases separating them.

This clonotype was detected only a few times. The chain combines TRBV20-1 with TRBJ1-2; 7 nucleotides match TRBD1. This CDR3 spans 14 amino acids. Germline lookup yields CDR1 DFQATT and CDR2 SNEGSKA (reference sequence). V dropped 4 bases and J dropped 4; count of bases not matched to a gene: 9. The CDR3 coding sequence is TGCAGTGCTATAACCTCGACAGGGATCTATGGCTACACCTTC. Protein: CSAITSTGIYGYTF.

In nucleotides, the CDR3 is TGTGCCAGTAGTCCGACTAGAAGCTACAATGAGCAGTTCTTC. This codes for CASSPTRSYNEQFF. This sequence joins TRBV19 and TRBJ2-1, with D maybe TRBD2 (6 bases). The CDR3 has 14 residues. V lost 5 bases, J lost 3 bases, and 11 bases lay in between. Germline values: CDR1 LNHDA, CDR2 SQIVND (reference sequence).

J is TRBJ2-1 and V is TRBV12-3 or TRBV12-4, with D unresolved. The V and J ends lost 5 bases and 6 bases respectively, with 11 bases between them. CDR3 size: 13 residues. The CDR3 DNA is TGTGCCAGCAGTAAAGTAATGGGCAATGAGCAGTTCTTC. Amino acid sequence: CASSKVMGNEQFF.

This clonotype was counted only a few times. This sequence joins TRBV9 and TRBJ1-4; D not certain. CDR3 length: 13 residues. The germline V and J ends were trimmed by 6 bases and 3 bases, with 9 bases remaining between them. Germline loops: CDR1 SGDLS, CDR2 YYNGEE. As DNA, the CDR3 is TGTGCCAGCAACGGGCAACCTAATGAAAAACTGTTTTTT. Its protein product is CASNGQPNEKLFF.

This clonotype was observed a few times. DNA for the CDR3: TGTGCCAGTAACCGGCCGGGACAGGGTGATACGCAGTATTTT. Translation gives CASNRPGQGDTQYF. The chain has TRBV19 and TRBJ2-3; 9 bases are shared with TRBD1. The CDR3 is made up of 14 amino acids. CDR1 is LNHDA, CDR2 SQIVND, per germline (reference sequence). The V segment lost 7 bases and the J segment 6 bases; nucleotides outside the gene matches: 8.

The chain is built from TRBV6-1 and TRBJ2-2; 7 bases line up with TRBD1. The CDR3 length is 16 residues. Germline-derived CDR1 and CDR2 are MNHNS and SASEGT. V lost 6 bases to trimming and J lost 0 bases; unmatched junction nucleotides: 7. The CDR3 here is CASRVSGTANTGELFF. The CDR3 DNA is TGTGCCAGCAGAGTATCCGGGACAGCGAACACCGGGGAGCTGTTTTTT.

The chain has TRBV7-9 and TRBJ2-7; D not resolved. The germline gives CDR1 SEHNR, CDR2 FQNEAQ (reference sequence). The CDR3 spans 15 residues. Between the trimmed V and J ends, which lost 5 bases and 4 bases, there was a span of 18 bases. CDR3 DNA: TGTGCCAGCAGCCCCCAGGACCTGATGATTTACGAGCAGTACTTC. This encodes CASSPQDLMIYEQYF.

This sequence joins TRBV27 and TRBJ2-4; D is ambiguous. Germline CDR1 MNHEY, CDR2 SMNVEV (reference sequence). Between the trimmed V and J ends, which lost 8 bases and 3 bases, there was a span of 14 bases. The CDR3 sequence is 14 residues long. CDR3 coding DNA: TGTGCCAGCTCCGGAGTAGGTGGCAAAAACATTCAGTACTTC. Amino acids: CASSGVGGKNIQYF.

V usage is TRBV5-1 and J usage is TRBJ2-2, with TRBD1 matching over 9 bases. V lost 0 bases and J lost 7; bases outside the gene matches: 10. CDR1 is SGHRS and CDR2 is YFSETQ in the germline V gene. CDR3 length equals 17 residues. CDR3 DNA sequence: TGCGCCAGCAGCTTGGCCTCGGGACAGGGAGTTGTCGGGGAGCTGTTTTTT. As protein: CASSLASGQGVVGELFF.

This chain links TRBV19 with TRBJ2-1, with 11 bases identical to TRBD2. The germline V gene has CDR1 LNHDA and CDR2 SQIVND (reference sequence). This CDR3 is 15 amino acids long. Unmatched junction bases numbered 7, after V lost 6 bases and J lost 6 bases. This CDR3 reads CASRGGLADFNEQFF. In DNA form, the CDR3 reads TGTGCCAGTAGGGGGGGACTAGCGGATTTCAATGAGCAGTTCTTC.

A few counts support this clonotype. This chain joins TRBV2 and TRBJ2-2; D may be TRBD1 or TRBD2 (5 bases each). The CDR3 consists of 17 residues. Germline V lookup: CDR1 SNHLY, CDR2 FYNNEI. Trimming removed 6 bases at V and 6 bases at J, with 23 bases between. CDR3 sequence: CASSGAGGSSPAGELFF. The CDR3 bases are TGTGCCAGCAGCGGGGCTGGGGGATCCAGTCCCGCCGGGGAGCTGTTTTTT.

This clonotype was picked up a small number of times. CDR3 nucleotides: TGCAGCGTTGAAGATCTGGGCAGAGTATTGGGCGGCTACACCTTC. This translates into CSVEDLGRVLGGYTF. This chain joins TRBV29-1 and TRBJ1-2, with no clear D. V lost 0 bases, J lost 8 bases, and 19 bases lay in between. In germline, CDR1 is SQVTM, CDR2 ANQGSEA. The CDR3 runs 15 residues.